This is a list of T cell receptor beta chains from one sample in a study of shared clonotypes between healthy human individuals. The assay was immunoSEQ multiplex PCR, and TCRdb's table has in-frame clones only and misses some. The data contain about 2,500,000 clones, just over 90% of them seen just once; the ten biggest clones take up about 0.13%. Sequenced material: naive CD4+ T cells sorted from blood. The origin of the receptors is a man aged 18 to 30 in good health. CDR3s include the opening cysteine and the closing phenylalanine or tryptophan. A D gene is named only where the DNA matches it firmly. The size of a clone is reported for some rows only, either as once, few or many, or as a class for expanded clones.

CDR3 | DNA | J | V | D | size
CASSPDTGSNSPLHF | TGTGCCAGCTCACCCGATACAGGGAGTAATTCACCCCTCCACTTT | TRBJ1-6 | TRBV18 | . | .
CAWDLATTYEQYF | TGTGCCTGGGATCTAGCGACTACCTACGAGCAGTACTTC | TRBJ2-7 | TRBV30 | . | .
CASSALGNTIYF | TGCGCCAGCAGTGCCCTTGGAAACACCATATATTTT | TRBJ1-3 | TRBV4-1 | . | .
CSVEGRMNTEAFF | TGCAGCGTTGAAGGACGGATGAACACTGAAGCTTTCTTT | TRBJ1-1 | TRBV29-1 | . | .
CASSLGQGASELFF | TGTGCCAGCAGTTTGGGGCAGGGAGCAAGTGAGCTGTTTTTT | TRBJ2-2 | TRBV27 | . | .
CASTDAGNTIYF | TGTGCCAGCACGGATGCTGGAAACACCATATATTTT | TRBJ1-3 | TRBV6-6 | . | .
CASSKRTGDTEAFF | TGTGCCAGCAGCAAGCGGACAGGGGACACTGAAGCTTTCTTT | TRBJ1-1 | TRBV7-2 | TRBD1 | .
CASSLTGKHTGELFF | TGTGCCAGCAGCCTGACAGGGAAGCACACCGGGGAGCTGTTTTTT | TRBJ2-2 | TRBV7-9 | TRBD1 | .
CASSPDRSSYEQYF | TGTGCCAGCAGTCCCGACAGGAGCTCCTACGAGCAGTACTTC | TRBJ2-7 | TRBV11-3 | . | .
CASLWGQVNSPLHF | TGTGCCAGCCTATGGGGACAGGTGAATTCACCCCTCCACTTT | TRBJ1-6 | TRBV6-1 | TRBD1 | .
CASSLAASSTDTQYF | TGTGCCAGCAGCTTAGCGGCCTCTAGCACAGATACGCAGTATTTT | TRBJ2-3 | TRBV7-2 | . | .
CASSLPAGEETQYF | TGTGCCAGCAGCTTGCCGGCGGGAGAAGAGACCCAGTACTTC | TRBJ2-5 | TRBV5-4 | TRBD2 | .
CASASTYEQYF | TGCGCCAGCGCCTCTACCTACGAGCAGTACTTC | TRBJ2-7 | TRBV5-1 | . | .
CASSPSGTSGGGYNEQFF | TGTGCCAGCAGCCCCTCCGGGACTAGCGGGGGGGGCTACAATGAGCAGTTCTTC | TRBJ2-1 | TRBV7-6 | TRBD2 | .
CASSQNNGGNTIYF | TGTGCCAGCTCACAAAACAATGGGGGAAACACCATATATTTT | TRBJ1-3 | TRBV18 | . | once
CASSPQRTQREFYEQYF | TGTGCCAGTAGTCCACAAAGGACCCAGCGGGAGTTCTACGAGCAGTACTTC | TRBJ2-7 | TRBV19 | TRBD2 | .